This T cell receptor beta chain derives from a study of cytomegalovirus exposure and HLA in healthy donors. For the study at large: Most genotyped donors, around 78% of fewer than 400, had Caucasian-associated genetic ancestry. General observations from the study: It was reported in a later analysis that an Asian-associated ancestry cluster showed fewer N-insertions than the approximately 700-donor mean.

This clone has just a few counts. Its antigen is currently unknown. The ends lost 4 bases at V and 5 bases at J; junction bases unmatched: 4. CDR1 and CDR2 from the germline V gene are MNHEY and SVGAGI. This CDR3 is built from 14 residues. Vbeta (60) and Jbeta (13) primers were used in the PCR. This table comes from immunoSEQ multiplex PCR, and its TCRdb copy is limited to in-frame clones, with some not included. The table has 200,000 to 300,000 clones, about 83% seen once. The rearrangement joins TRBV6-5 to TRBJ2-3, with 9 bases identical to TRBD2. Specimen: PBMCs. The clonotype comes from a middle-aged woman in good health and CMV-seropositive. The CDR3 protein is CASSSASGKDTQYF. CDR3 nucleotides: TGTGCCAGCAGTTCGGCTAGCGGGAAAGATACGCAGTATTTT.